One sample yielded the 32 T cell receptor beta chains listed below, sequenced in a study of blood T cell repertoires in COVID-19. Measured with immunoSEQ multiplex PCR; TCRdb has only the in-frame clones, and not every one. The data hold approximately 120,000 clones, with about 85% observed a single time. The sequencing sample was made of peripheral blood. All receptors come from a woman aged 80 or older with COVID-19, enrolled during active disease.

The chain uses TRBV29-1 and TRBJ1-2, with D possibly matching TRBD1 (5 bases). CDR1 is SQVTM, CDR2 ANQGSEA, per germline. Trimming stripped 7 bases from V and 8 bases from J, with 14 bases between. This CDR3 has 11 residues. The CDR3 is CSAGDGGGYTF. CDR3 nucleotides: TGCAGCGCGGGGGATGGAGGCGGCTACACCTTC.

The V call is TRBV4-1, the J call TRBJ2-7; D gene uncertain. Deletions cut 1 base from V and 2 bases from J, with 6 bases between. This CDR3 spans 13 amino acids. Germline V gives CDR1 MGHRA, CDR2 YSYEKL. CDR3 bases: TGCGCCAGCAGCCAAGCACTGACCTACGAGCAGTACTTC. Its protein product is CASSQALTYEQYF.

The rearrangement joins TRBV11-2 to TRBJ1-1; D gene unclear. The CDR3 contains 15 residues. Trimming stripped 4 bases from V and 1 base from J, with 13 bases between. CDR1 SGHAT and CDR2 FQNNGV come from the germline V gene. CDR3 residues: CASSSYRNENTEAFF. Written as DNA, the CDR3 is TGTGCCAGCAGCTCCTACAGAAACGAGAACACTGAAGCTTTCTTT.

The V call is TRBV12-3 or TRBV12-4, the J call TRBJ2-3, with D possibly being TRBD1 (6 bases). V was pared by 3 bases and J by 8 bases, with 9 bases between. The CDR3 has 12 amino acids. The CDR3 here is CASSLGAGTQYF. The DNA for the CDR3 is TGTGCCAGCAGTTTGGGGGCCGGTACGCAGTATTTT.

The chain carries TRBV28 and TRBJ1-2, with 8 nucleotides matching TRBD1. The germline gives CDR1 MDHEN, CDR2 SYDVKM. This CDR3 contains 13 residues. Trimming at V came to 8 bases and at J to 5 bases, leaving 7 bases not matched to a gene. In DNA form, the CDR3 reads TGTGCCAGCGGACAGGGACTCGTATATGGCTACACCTTC. Translating gives CASGQGLVYGYTF.

The chain combines TRBV2 with TRBJ1-5; a possible D gene is TRBD1 (5 bases). The germline gives CDR1 SNHLY, CDR2 FYNNEI. Trimming took off 4 bases at V and 5 bases at J, with 12 bases between the two ends. The length of the CDR3 is 14 residues. CDR3 DNA sequence: TGTGCCAGCAGTGGCGACAGCAGAGATCAGCCCCAGCATTTT. This gives the protein CASSGDSRDQPQHF.

The table lists this clone with a count of one. V gene TRBV28 combines with J gene TRBJ1-6; 7 bases line up with TRBD1. Germline V gene lookup returns CDR1 MDHEN and CDR2 SYDVKM. This CDR3 is built from 14 residues. V trimming: 5 bases; J trimming: 7 bases; junction bases outside the gene matches: 5. The CDR3 DNA is TGTGCCAGCAGTCCGGGACAGCCCAATTCACCCCTCCACTTT. Its protein product is CASSPGQPNSPLHF.

This rearrangement joins TRBV9 to TRBJ2-1, with 7 bases fitting TRBD2. The CDR3 is 13 residues long. The trim removed 3 bases at V and 12 bases at J, leaving 9 bases unmatched. The germline CDR1 and CDR2 sequences are SGDLS and YYNGEE. This CDR3 reads CASSAAAGRGQFF. The CDR3 DNA reads as TGTGCCAGCAGCGCCGCAGCGGGAAGGGGGCAGTTCTTC.

The chain links TRBV2 to TRBJ2-4, with D maybe TRBD1 (5 bases). In germline, CDR1 is SNHLY, CDR2 FYNNEI. The CDR3 is 10 residues long. Deletions cut 8 bases from V and 13 bases from J, with 12 bases between. The CDR3 protein is CASHLDRQYF. The CDR3 bases are TGTGCCAGCCACTTAGACAGACAGTACTTC.

This clone was seen only a few times. The genes are TRBV10-3 and TRBJ1-2; D perhaps matches TRBD1 (5 bases). CDR3 size: 13 residues. The germline V and J ends were trimmed by 5 bases and 1 base, with 8 bases remaining between them. The V gene's germline CDR1 is ENHRY and CDR2 SYGVKD. Written as DNA, the CDR3 is TGTGCCATCAGTAAACAGGTTAACTATGGCTACACCTTC. Protein: CAISKQVNYGYTF.

The gene calls are TRBV3-1 (or the pseudogene TRBV3-2) and TRBJ1-6, with a possible D match to TRBD1 (6 bases). CDR1 and CDR2 (germline): LGHDT, YNNKEL (reference sequence). Trimming took 8 bases from V and 9 from J, leaving 20 bases between them. This CDR3 has 15 amino acids. This chain's CDR3 is CASRQGGQYLSPLHF. The CDR3 DNA sequence: TGTGCCAGCCGACAAGGGGGGCAGTATCTTTCACCCCTCCACTTT.

The chain has TRBV29-1 and TRBJ2-3; TRBD2 matches 7 bases. The trim removed 3 bases at V and 4 bases at J, leaving 4 bases unmatched. The germline V gene has CDR1 SQVTM and CDR2 ANQGSEA. This CDR3 spans 13 amino acids. CDR3 bases: TGCAGCGTTGAGGCAGGGAGGGCAGATACGCAGTATTTT. This encodes CSVEAGRADTQYF.

The genes are TRBV11-2 and TRBJ2-7; D is undetermined. Trimming left V 0 bases short and J 6 bases short, with 9 bases between. Germline CDR1 and CDR2: SGHAT and FQNNGV. The CDR3 sequence is 13 residues long. CDR3 protein: CASSLESSGEQYF. The CDR3 DNA reads as TGTGCCAGCAGCTTAGAATCTTCCGGCGAGCAGTACTTC. Full variable domain (missing parts from reference TRBV11-2 and TRBJ2-7): EAGVAQSPRYKIIEKRQSVAFWCNPISGHATLYWYQQILGQGPKLLIQFQNNGVVDDSQLPKDRFSAERLKGVDSTLKIQPAKLEDSAVYLCASSLESSGEQYFGPGTRLTVT.

Judged by abundance, this clone is medium-sized. The chain has TRBV4-2 and TRBJ1-3; D ambiguous. V was cut by 0 bases and J by 0 bases, with 6 bases left in between. Germline V gene lookup returns CDR1 LGHNA and CDR2 YNFKEQ. CDR3 size: 15 residues. The CDR3 nucleotides read TGTGCCAGCAGCCAAGACAGGTTCTCTGGAAACACCATATATTTT. Residues: CASSQDRFSGNTIYF.

The chain uses TRBV5-4 and TRBJ1-3; possible D gene TRBD1, 5 bases. Deletions cut 5 bases from V and 0 bases from J, with 12 bases between. The CDR3 loop spans 15 amino acids. CDR1 and CDR2 (germline): SGHNT, YYREEE (reference sequence). CDR3 DNA: TGTGCCAGCAGTGAGGGACTGATCTCTGGAAACACCATATATTTT. As protein: CASSEGLISGNTIYF.

This clone was found once. The chain couples TRBV18 to TRBJ2-2; a weak D match, TRBD2 (5 bases). V shed 0 bases and J shed 4 bases, with 12 bases lying between them. Germline CDR1 and CDR2: KGHSH and LQKENI. The CDR3 covers 16 residues. This chain's CDR3 is CASSPPMTEGTGELFF. The CDR3 DNA is TGTGCCAGCTCACCACCGATGACCGAGGGCACCGGGGAGCTGTTTTTT.

The chain combines TRBV25-1 with TRBJ2-7; 8 bases line up with TRBD1. V lost 1 base, J lost 2 bases, and 1 base stayed unmatched. CDR1 and CDR2 from the germline V gene are MGHDK and SYGVNS. This CDR3 has 14 amino acids. In DNA form, the CDR3 reads TGTGCCAGCAGTGAATCGACAGGGGCCTACGAGCAGTACTTC. Its protein is CASSESTGAYEQYF.

This clone came up a few times. The V gene is TRBV2, the J gene TRBJ2-1, with 12 positions matching TRBD2. The CDR3 is made up of 16 amino acids. With 6 bases clipped from V and 3 bases from J, the junction kept 6 bases outside the gene matches. Germline V gene data show CDR1 as SNHLY and CDR2 as FYNNEI. The CDR3 coding sequence is TGTGCCAGCAGGGGGTCACTAGCGGGAGGCTACAATGAGCAGTTCTTC. It encodes CASRGSLAGGYNEQFF.

This clone was recorded only once. The chain has TRBV4-2 and TRBJ1-2; 9 bases are shared with TRBD1. CDR1 is LGHNA, CDR2 YNFKEQ, per germline. This CDR3 has 14 residues. With V trimmed by 5 bases and J by 5 bases, 6 bases remained unmatched. The CDR3 DNA reads as TGTGCCAGCAGCGAGGGGGACAGGGAGTATGGCTACACCTTC. Amino acids: CASSEGDREYGYTF.

This chain uses TRBV18 with TRBJ1-4; D is uncertain. V shed 0 bases and J shed 8 bases, with 10 bases lying between them. Germline V lookup: CDR1 KGHSH, CDR2 LQKENI. The CDR3 has 14 amino acids. The CDR3 region has the DNA TGTGCCAGCTCACCACCTCCACCGAGGGAAAAACTGTTTTTT. Translated: CASSPPPPREKLFF.

The chain combines TRBV25-1 with TRBJ2-1, with 7 bases matching TRBD2. The J segment lost 7 bases and the V segment lost 1 base, leaving 7 bases of the junction unmatched. Germline V gives CDR1 MGHDK, CDR2 SYGVNS. CDR3 length: 15 amino acids. The CDR3 loop reads CASSELAGAGNEQFF. CDR3 in DNA: TGTGCCAGCAGTGAATTGGCGGGAGCGGGGAATGAGCAGTTCTTC.

The chain carries TRBV7-8 and TRBJ2-1; the match to TRBD2 covers 14 bases. Germline lookup yields CDR1 SGHVS and CDR2 FQNEAQ. Trimming removed 3 bases from V and 7 bases from J; junction bases left unmatched: 2. This CDR3 has 15 amino acids. DNA of the CDR3: TGTGCCAGCAGCTTGGGGACTAGCGGGAGAAATGAGCAGTTCTTC. Protein sequence: CASSLGTSGRNEQFF.

The chain couples TRBV19 to TRBJ2-2; D might be TRBD2 (7 bases). The germline V gene has CDR1 LNHDA and CDR2 SQIVND (reference sequence). Trimming took off 10 bases at V and 4 bases at J, with 22 bases between the two ends. The CDR3 runs to 16 residues. The CDR3 coding sequence is TGTGCCACCCCTAAAGGGGGGGGACAAACCACCGGGGAGCTGTTTTTT. Its protein product is CATPKGGGQTTGELFF.

The rearrangement links TRBV27 to TRBJ2-3, with no clear D. Trimming stripped 5 bases from V and 6 bases from J, with 6 bases between. Germline V CDR1 and CDR2: MNHEY, SMNVEV (reference sequence). The CDR3 extends over 11 amino acids. CDR3 sequence: CASSLGDTQYF. The CDR3 DNA reads TGTGCCAGCAGTCTAGGTGATACGCAGTATTTT.

This chain links TRBV18 with TRBJ2-2, with a tentative D call TRBD2 (6 bases). Trimming removed 4 bases at V and 0 bases at J, with 9 bases between. Germline CDR1 and CDR2: KGHSH and LQKENI. This CDR3 region has 15 residues. The CDR3 DNA sequence: TGTGCCAGCTCACTCCGACTAGCGAACACCGGGGAGCTGTTTTTT. Translation gives CASSLRLANTGELFF.

This clone appeared a few times. The chain has TRBV4-2 and TRBJ2-1, with 9 bases that match TRBD2. Germline CDR1 reads LGHNA; CDR2 reads YNFKEQ. The V segment lost 1 base and the J segment 9 bases; nucleotides outside the gene matches: 7. The CDR3 totals 15 residues. The CDR3 sequence is CASSQGAGGQSEQFF. In DNA, the CDR3 is TGTGCCAGCAGCCAAGGGGCGGGAGGGCAAAGTGAGCAGTTCTTC.

The V call is TRBV5-1, the J call TRBJ2-7; TRBD2 agrees at 14 bases. V was pared by 3 bases and J by 4 bases, with 9 bases of the junction left unmatched. This CDR3 has 17 amino acids. CDR1 is SGHRS, CDR2 YFSETQ, per germline. The CDR3 spells CASSWTPGTSGGYEQYF. The CDR3 DNA follows: TGCGCCAGCAGCTGGACCCCCGGGACTAGCGGGGGATACGAGCAGTACTTC.

This rearrangement joins TRBV19 to TRBJ2-5; D might be TRBD1 (6 bases). Trimming pared 4 bases from V and 5 bases from J, leaving 14 bases between. The CDR3 sequence is 14 residues long. Germline CDR1 and CDR2: LNHDA and SQIVND (reference sequence). CDR3 residues: CASSTPTGIETQYF. The CDR3 DNA follows: TGTGCCAGTAGTACCCCGACAGGAATTGAGACCCAGTACTTC. The full variable domain, rest sourced from reference TRBV19 and TRBJ2-5, is DGGITQSPKYLFRKEGQNVTLSCEQNLNHDAMYWYRQDPGQGLRLIYYSQIVNDFQKGDIAEGYSVSREKKESFPLTVTSAQKNPTAFYLCASSTPTGIETQYFGPGTRLLVL.

The gene calls are TRBV28 and TRBJ1-2; no firm D call. The CDR3 runs to 14 residues. Germline CDR1 is MDHEN and CDR2 is SYDVKM. V dropped 5 bases and J dropped 3 bases, with 13 bases sitting between them. CDR3 DNA sequence: TGTGCCAGCAGTGCGGCCGTAGTGGACTATGGCTACACCTTC. Its translation is CASSAAVVDYGYTF.

CDR3 protein: CASSSRQREGRGELFF. The CDR3 DNA reads as TGTGCCAGCAGTTCCCGGCAGCGGGAGGGGCGGGGGGAGCTGTTTTTT. The rearrangement uses TRBV27 and TRBJ2-2; TRBD2 matches at 10 bases. Trimming cost V 4 bases and J 8 bases; bases outside gene matches: 10. Germline values: CDR1 MNHEY, CDR2 SMNVEV (reference sequence). CDR3 size: 16 residues.

In its sample, this clone was seen a few times. The V gene is TRBV7-2, the J gene TRBJ2-5, with D perhaps matching TRBD2 (5 bases). The CDR3 has 13 residues. Trimming stripped 5 bases from V and 2 bases from J, with 9 bases between. Germline CDR1 SGHTA, CDR2 FQGNSA. Here the CDR3 reads CASSASGQETQYF. CDR3 DNA: TGTGCCAGCAGCGCCAGCGGACAAGAGACCCAGTACTTC.

The chain carries TRBV10-3 and TRBJ1-2; D might be TRBD1 (6 bases). The CDR3 is made up of 13 amino acids. V was shortened by 2 bases and J by 9 bases, with 13 bases between the two germline ends. Germline assignment: CDR1 ENHRY and CDR2 SYGVKD. The CDR3 region is CAISEDNRASYTF. CDR3 DNA sequence: TGTGCCATCAGTGAGGACAACAGGGCCAGCTACACCTTC.